The 25 T cell receptor beta chains listed next were all sequenced from one sample in a study of T-cell reconstitution after alpha-beta-depleted transplantation in children. The library targeted TCRbeta and was prepared with unique molecular identifiers. TCRdb itself ran the PCR reads through MiXCR, one entry per CDR3 protein. The table includes about 610,000 distinct CDR3 sequences, roughly a tenth detected once. Material: PBMCs from the stem cell graft donor, obtained from the stem cell graft. These receptors all stem from a human donor who donated a stem cell graft to a child with acute myeloid leukemia.

This clonotype was detected only a few times. The chain combines TRBV11-2 with TRBJ2-1; 10 bases are shared with TRBD2. V lost 0 bases and J lost 10; bases outside the gene matches: 0. Germline V CDR1 and CDR2: SGHAT, FQNNGV. This CDR3 contains 13 residues. CDR3 loop: CASSLEAGGEQFF. The CDR3 coding sequence is TGTGCCAGCAGCTTAGAAGCGGGAGGGGAGCAGTTCTTC.

This clonotype was detected many times. The rearrangement uses TRBV7-9 and TRBJ2-7; D not certain. Germline V gives CDR1 SEHNR, CDR2 FQNEAQ (reference sequence). The CDR3 totals 15 residues. Deletions cut 5 bases from V and 4 bases from J, with 18 bases between. The CDR3 sequence is CASSPDGASRYEQYF. DNA of the CDR3: TGTGCCAGCAGCCCAGATGGCGCCAGTCGGTACGAGCAGTACTTC.

This clonotype turned up a few times. This chain links TRBV20-1 with TRBJ2-2, with D possibly matching TRBD2 (5 bases). CDR3 length equals 14 residues. Germline V lookup: CDR1 DFQATT, CDR2 SNEGSKA (reference sequence). The germline V and J ends were trimmed by 4 bases and 0 bases, with 9 bases remaining between them. CDR3: CSANTGTNTGELFF. The CDR3, as DNA: TGCAGTGCTAACACGGGAACGAACACCGGGGAGCTGTTTTTT.

This clonotype occurred a few times. The J gene is TRBJ2-3, the V gene TRBV20-1; no reliable D call. The CDR3 extends over 13 amino acids. CDR1 DFQATT and CDR2 SNEGSKA come from the germline V gene (reference sequence). Trimming took off 2 bases at V and 3 bases at J, with 9 bases between the two ends. This CDR3 is CSARSRQTDTQYF. CDR3 in DNA: TGCAGTGCTAGAAGTCGACAAACAGATACGCAGTATTTT.

The V call is TRBV29-1, the J call TRBJ2-3; 12 nucleotides agree with TRBD2. Germline assignment: CDR1 SQVTM and CDR2 ANQGSEA. The CDR3 consists of 19 residues. J lost 2 bases, V lost 8 bases, and 20 bases had no gene match. The CDR3: CSPVTALAGGSQNTDTQYF. The CDR3 nucleotides read TGCAGCCCTGTGACCGCACTAGCGGGAGGTTCACAGAACACAGATACGCAGTATTTT.

This clonotype was seen only a few times. The CDR3 nucleotides are TGTGCCATCGAACTGGACTCTGGGGCCAACGTCCTGACTTTC. The encoded protein is CAIELDSGANVLTF. V and J are TRBV10-3 and TRBJ2-6; D not resolved. This CDR3 has 14 amino acids. From germline, CDR1 is ENHRY and CDR2 SYGVKD. V was shortened by 8 bases and J by 0 bases, with 8 bases between the two germline ends.

This clonotype has a handful of counts. The rearrangement links TRBV3-1 to TRBJ1-1; D not certain. V gave up 8 bases and J gave up 3 bases, with 13 bases separating them. CDR1 and CDR2 (germline): LGHDT, YNNKEL (reference sequence). This CDR3 is built from 13 residues. The CDR3 DNA sequence: TGTGCCAGCGGCAATTTAGGGTACACTGAAGCTTTCTTT. It codes for CASGNLGYTEAFF.

The chain uses TRBV5-1 and TRBJ1-2; tentatively, D is TRBD1 (5 bases). The V gene lost 5 bases and the J gene lost 2 bases, with 7 bases spanning the gap. The CDR3 spans 12 residues. Looked up from germline, CDR1 is SGHRS and CDR2 is YFSETQ. The CDR3 loop is CASREGNYGYTF. CDR3 bases: TGCGCCAGCAGAGAGGGGAACTATGGCTACACCTTC.

About this clonotype: An end of the junction differs from the germline gene, which may be a read error. The rearrangement joins TRBV27 to TRBJ1-4; tentative D call: TRBD1 (6 bases). Per the germline V gene, CDR1 is MNHEY and CDR2 is SMNVEV (reference sequence). CDR3 length: 20 residues. CDR3 DNA: TGTGCCAGCATGTACAGGGCTCTAGGAATTAGCAAGCCAACTGATGAAAAACTGTTTTTT. Protein: CASMYRALGISKPTDEKLFF.

The chain uses TRBV12-3 or TRBV12-4 and TRBJ1-2; D possibly corresponds to TRBD1 (5 bases). The CDR3 length is 11 residues. V lost 7 bases to trimming and J lost 5 bases, with 8 bases between them. CDR3 sequence: CASTKGYGYTF. CDR3 in DNA: TGTGCCAGCACCAAGGGGTATGGCTACACCTTC.

The V call is TRBV6-5, the J call TRBJ2-6, with 9 bases fitting TRBD1. Germline V gene data show CDR1 as MNHEY and CDR2 as SVGAGI. The CDR3 has 18 amino acids. The V segment lost 4 bases and the J segment 1 base; nucleotides outside the gene matches: 8. The CDR3 DNA follows: TGTGCCAGCAGTTCCTTGACAGGGGGGATTTCTGGGGCCAACGTCCTGACTTTC. Translated, it gives CASSSLTGGISGANVLTF.

This CDR3 reads CSARVQGTHEQYF. In DNA form, the CDR3 reads TGCAGTGCTAGAGTACAGGGGACCCACGAGCAGTACTTC. The chain combines TRBV20-1 with TRBJ2-7; 7 bases align to TRBD1. In germline, CDR1 is DFQATT, CDR2 SNEGSKA (reference sequence). CDR3 length: 13 amino acids. V gave up 1 base and J gave up 5 bases; unmatched junction bases: 5.

In this sample, this clonotype turned up many times. Its ends do not fully match the called genes, so a read error is possible. The rearrangement joins TRBV7-2 to TRBJ2-5; 10 bases are a match to TRBD2. CDR1 and CDR2 (germline): SGHTA, FQGNSA. CDR3 length equals 15 residues. CDR3 in DNA: TGCGCCAGCAGCTTAGCGGGAGGAAACCAAGAGACCCAGTACTTC. Translation: CASSLAGGNQETQYF.

This clonotype was detected ten times or more. DNA of the CDR3: TGCAGTGCCGTAGCGGGAGGGAGCACAGATACGCAGTATTTT. Its translation: CSAVAGGSTDTQYF. The V gene is TRBV20-1, the J gene TRBJ2-3, with 11 positions matching TRBD2. V lost 6 bases and J lost 0; bases outside the gene matches: 2. CDR1 DFQATT and CDR2 SNEGSKA come from the germline V gene (reference sequence). The CDR3 sequence is 14 residues long.

This clonotype was recorded a few times. The chain couples TRBV12-3 or TRBV12-4 to TRBJ2-1, with D possibly TRBD2 on 6 matching bases. Between the trimmed V and J ends, which lost 0 bases and 12 bases, there was a span of 12 bases. The CDR3 is made up of 13 amino acids. As DNA, the CDR3 is TGTGCCAGCAGTTTAGCAGGAGGGAAGGGGCAGTTCTTC. Its translation is CASSLAGGKGQFF.

This clonotype was picked up many times. The genes are TRBV12-3 or TRBV12-4 and TRBJ2-1; unclear D gene. The CDR3 length is 15 residues. V lost 6 bases to trimming and J lost 0 bases, with 12 bases between them. The CDR3 spells CASSSLGSSYNEQFF. The CDR3 nucleotides read TGTGCCAGCAGCTCCCTGGGTAGCTCCTACAATGAGCAGTTCTTC.

This clonotype showed up many times. The chain couples TRBV9 to TRBJ1-2, with TRBD1 matching over 7 bases. CDR1 SGDLS and CDR2 YYNGEE come from the germline V gene. V shed 4 bases and J 4 bases; nucleotides not matched to a gene: 7. CDR3 length equals 14 residues. CDR3 sequence (DNA): TGTGCCAGCAGCCTAAGACAGGGCAGCTATGGCTACACCTTC. Its protein product is CASSLRQGSYGYTF.

This chain uses TRBV28 with TRBJ2-2; maybe TRBD2 (5 bases). The V end lost 11 bases, the J end lost 6 bases, and 13 bases lay between the germline ends. Germline V gene sequence: CDR1 MDHEN, CDR2 SYDVKM. The CDR3 has 12 residues. CDR3 DNA sequence: TGTGCCTCATACGGGGTTTCCGGGGAGCTGTTTTTT. This gives the protein CASYGVSGELFF.

This chain joins TRBV18 and TRBJ1-2; D unclear. The CDR3 loop spans 12 amino acids. The V and J ends lost 3 bases and 8 bases respectively, with 10 bases between them. Looked up from germline, CDR1 is KGHSH and CDR2 is LQKENI. The CDR3 sequence is CASSPRIDGYTF. The CDR3 bases are TGTGCCAGCTCACCTCGCATCGACGGCTACACCTTC.

The table lists this clonotype with a few counts. A much larger clone lies a single base off, so this may be a read error. The V call is TRBV7-2, the J call TRBJ2-5, with D perhaps being TRBD1 or TRBD2 (5 bases each). CDR3 length: 9 residues. V lost 8 bases and J lost 7, with 5 bases in between. The germline gives CDR1 SGHTA, CDR2 FQGNSA. CDR3 coding DNA: TGTGCCAGCGGGGGGACCCAGTACTTC. This translates into CASGGTQYF.

V and J are TRBV7-2 and TRBJ1-2; 8 bases line up with TRBD1. Germline loops: CDR1 SGHTA, CDR2 FQGNSA. J lost 7 bases, V lost 2 bases, and 9 bases had no gene match. The CDR3 length is 15 residues. The CDR3 sequence: CASSLQQGAPAGYTF. As DNA, the CDR3 is TGTGCCAGCAGCTTACAGCAGGGGGCGCCCGCTGGCTACACCTTC.

This clonotype showed up many times. The chain carries TRBV7-9 and TRBJ2-6; a possible D gene is TRBD1 (6 bases). The germline V gene encodes CDR1 SEHNR and CDR2 FQNEAQ (reference sequence). CDR3 length: 14 amino acids. V was clipped by 8 bases and J by 0 bases, with 8 bases between them. CDR3 region: CASDRSSGANVLTF. CDR3 sequence (DNA): TGTGCCAGCGACAGGAGCTCTGGGGCCAACGTCCTGACTTTC. Together with reference TRBV7-9 and TRBJ2-6, the CDR3 gives the full variable domain: DTGVSQNPRHKITKRGQNVTFRCDPISEHNRLYWYRQTLGQGPEFLTYFQNEAQLEKSRLLSDRFSAERPKGSFSTLEIQRTEQGDSAMYLCASDRSSGANVLTFGAGSRLTVL.

This chain joins TRBV6-1 and TRBJ2-1, with 12 bases fitting TRBD2. There are 16 residues in the CDR3. Germline loops: CDR1 MNHNS, CDR2 SASEGT. After removal of 7 bases from V and 4 bases from J, the junction contained 8 bases not matched to a gene. For the CDR3, the DNA is TGTGCCAGCATCTCCCTCCTAGCGGGAGGGTACAATGAGCAGTTCTTC. It encodes CASISLLAGGYNEQFF.

The V gene is TRBV20-1, the J gene TRBJ2-7, with a possible D match to TRBD2 (5 bases). In germline, CDR1 is DFQATT, CDR2 SNEGSKA (reference sequence). The V and J ends lost 5 bases and 1 base respectively, with 15 bases between them. The CDR3 has 14 residues. The CDR3 DNA sequence: TGCAGTGCTGGAGGTGCCCGCGGGTCCTACGAGCAGTACTTC. Protein sequence: CSAGGARGSYEQYF.

This clonotype turned up a few times. The V gene is TRBV7-2, the J gene TRBJ1-2, with D uncertain. In germline, CDR1 is SGHTA, CDR2 FQGNSA. The CDR3 spans 11 residues. V dropped 4 bases and J dropped 9 bases, with 9 bases sitting between them. CDR3: CASSSTLSYTF. The CDR3 bases are TGTGCCAGCAGCTCTACTTTGAGCTACACCTTC.